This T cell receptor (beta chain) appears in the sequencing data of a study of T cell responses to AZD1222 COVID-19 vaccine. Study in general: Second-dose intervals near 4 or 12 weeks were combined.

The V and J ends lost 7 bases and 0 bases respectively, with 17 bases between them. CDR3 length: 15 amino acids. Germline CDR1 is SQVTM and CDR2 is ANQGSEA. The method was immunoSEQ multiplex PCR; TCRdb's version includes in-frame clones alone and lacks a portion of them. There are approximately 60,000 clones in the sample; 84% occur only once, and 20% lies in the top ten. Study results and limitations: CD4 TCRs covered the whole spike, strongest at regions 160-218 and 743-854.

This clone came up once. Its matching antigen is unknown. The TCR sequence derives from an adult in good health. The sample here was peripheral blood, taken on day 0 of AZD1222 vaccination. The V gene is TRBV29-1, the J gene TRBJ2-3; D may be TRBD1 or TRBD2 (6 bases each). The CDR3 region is CSARGLTSSTDTQYF. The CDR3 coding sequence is TGCAGCGCTCGGGGGCTTACCTCTAGCACAGATACGCAGTATTTT.